A few counts support the clone carrying this T cell receptor (beta chain). Its antigen is as yet unknown. The data are from a study of blood T cells in healthy people across ages. Study findings and constraints: Fewer expanded clones and more diversity marked long-lived versus aged donors. Expanded clonotype shifts may have been confounded, as the donors had an unknown CMV status. TCR beta diversity per million T cells fell roughly linearly with age.

The CDR3 has 14 amino acids. V was clipped by 5 bases and J by 4 bases, with 12 bases between them. Next came a second PCR, run for about 7 to 12 cycles, which used a sample-barcoded 5' primer along with a J-beta primer mix. Every single cDNA molecule received a tag from a template-switch adaptor with 12 random nucleotides. Each CDR3 protein is one row after TCRdb ran MiXCR on the 5' RACE reads. The table records around 1.1 million distinct CDR3 sequences, around two fifths of them present only once. Material: blood. The J gene is TRBJ2-1, the V gene TRBV12-3 or TRBV12-4; D ambiguous. The TCR was taken from a man between 18 and 35 years old in good health. As DNA, the CDR3 is TGTGCCAGCAGTCCCCCCCCTCAGTACAATGAGCAGTTCTTC. Protein product: CASSPPPQYNEQFF.